This TCR beta chain was sequenced in a study of graft-versus-host responses after intestinal transplantation. Study background: Recipients were given multivisceral, liver-intestinal, or isolated intestinal transplants. Recipients uniformly received anti-thymocyte globulin induction, followed by tacrolimus and steroids for around 3 years. The study's findings and limits: Peak GvH clone levels in circulation were associated with early post-transplant HvG declines.

The CDR3 runs to 11 residues. Germline lookup yields CDR1 DFQATT and CDR2 SNEGSKA (reference sequence). Trimming removed 2 bases at V and 8 bases at J, with 9 bases between. The repertoire was sequenced with immunoSEQ multiplex PCR; TCRdb's copy has only in-frame clones and lacks some. The sample lists 20,000 to 30,000 clones; roughly 83% were seen once. Remarks on this clone: Its specificity is not known.

The sequence came from a human patient who received an intestinal transplant, so some T cells may come from the graft donor. Sample: PBMCs, taken around 29 days after intestinal transplant. The chain recombines TRBV20-1 with TRBJ1-2, with D maybe TRBD1 (6 bases). The CDR3 loop reads CSARQGNGYTF. CDR3 nucleotide sequence: TGCAGTGCTAGACAGGGGAACGGCTACACCTTC.